Each of the 13 T cell receptor beta chains below was sequenced from the same sample in a study of T-cell reconstitution after alpha-beta-depleted transplantation in children. Preparation of the TCRbeta library involved a method that used unique molecular identifiers. TCRdb reprocessed the PCR reads via MiXCR and lists one record per CDR3 protein. The sample yields approximately 110,000 distinct CDR3 sequences, 23% seen once. The sample was PBMCs, mostly from graft donor cells, taken 180 days after TCRalphabeta/CD19-depleted stem cell transplant. These receptors all come from a male patient aged 2 to 10 who had a stem cell transplant for chronic granulomatous disease, so the T cells may come from the graft donor.

This clonotype was seen many times. V usage is TRBV7-2 and J usage is TRBJ2-1, with D tentatively TRBD1 or TRBD2 (5 bases each). CDR1 is SGHTA, CDR2 FQGNSA, per germline. This CDR3 has 16 amino acids. V shed 2 bases and J shed 0 bases, with 11 bases lying between them. The CDR3 DNA reads as TGTGCCAGCAGCTTATTCGTGGGACCCTCCTACAATGAGCAGTTCTTC. Protein product: CASSLFVGPSYNEQFF.

This clonotype showed up just a few times. The chain combines TRBV20-1 with TRBJ2-3, with TRBD2 matching over 13 bases. Germline V gene sequence: CDR1 DFQATT, CDR2 SNEGSKA (reference sequence). This CDR3 comprises 16 residues. V lost 4 bases, J lost 0 bases, and 4 bases stayed unmatched. CDR3 DNA: TGCAGTGCTACAGGACTAGCGGGAGAGAGCACAGATACGCAGTATTTT. This encodes CSATGLAGESTDTQYF.

This clonotype occurred a few times. The V gene is TRBV20-1, the J gene TRBJ1-6; D uncertain. Germline CDR1 DFQATT, CDR2 SNEGSKA (reference sequence). Trimming took 1 base from V and 5 from J, leaving 15 bases between them. The length of the CDR3 is 16 residues. The CDR3 region has the DNA TGCAGTGCTAGAGTGATTCCGGGGTCGAATAATTCACCCCTCCACTTT. Translating gives CSARVIPGSNNSPLHF.

Only one count was recorded for this clonotype. V usage is TRBV5-4 and J usage is TRBJ2-1; D is perhaps TRBD2 (6 bases). Trimming cost V 5 bases and J 0 bases, with 9 bases left between them. Per the germline V gene, CDR1 is SGHNT and CDR2 is YYREEE (reference sequence). The CDR3 runs 14 residues. The CDR3 spells CASRDSGSYNEQFF. The CDR3 DNA reads as TGTGCCAGCAGAGATAGCGGCTCCTACAATGAGCAGTTCTTC.

This clonotype has ten or more counts. The rearrangement joins TRBV7-8 to TRBJ2-3; 9 bases align to TRBD1. Trimming removed 8 bases from V and 6 bases from J; junction bases left unmatched: 6. The CDR3 spans 13 residues. CDR1 and CDR2 from the germline V gene are SGHVS and FQNEAQ. CDR3 in amino acids: CASGTGPGDTQYF. For the CDR3, the DNA is TGTGCCAGCGGGACAGGGCCGGGGGATACGCAGTATTTT.

This clonotype was observed at least ten times. V is TRBV20-1 and J is TRBJ2-1, with 11 bases lining up with TRBD2. After removal of 6 bases from V and 12 bases from J, the junction contained 7 bases not matched to a gene. This CDR3 spans 12 amino acids. Germline loops: CDR1 DFQATT, CDR2 SNEGSKA (reference sequence). DNA for the CDR3: TGCAGTGCCAGGACTAGCGGGTCGCTGCAGTTCTTC. It encodes CSARTSGSLQFF.

This clonotype was observed a few times. The V and J genes are TRBV5-1 and TRBJ2-3, with TRBD2 matching 11 bases. From germline, CDR1 is SGHRS and CDR2 YFSETQ. V shed 3 bases, J shed 8 bases, and the junction held 11 bases outside the gene matches. The CDR3 is made up of 16 amino acids. For the CDR3, the DNA is TGCGCCAGCAGCTCGATAGCGGGGGGGCGAGAGTTTACGCAGTATTTT. Translating it yields CASSSIAGGREFTQYF.

In its sample, this clonotype was seen many times. The rearrangement links TRBV13 to TRBJ2-7, with TRBD1 matching over 8 bases. With V trimmed by 8 bases and J by 2 bases, 5 bases remained unmatched. The CDR3 is 13 amino acids. Looked up from germline, CDR1 is PRHDT and CDR2 is FYEKMQ (reference sequence). The CDR3 here is CASSGTGPYEQYF. The CDR3 DNA sequence: TGTGCCAGCTCCGGGACAGGACCCTACGAGCAGTACTTC. Together with reference TRBV13 and TRBJ2-7, the CDR3 gives the full variable domain: AAGVIQSPRHLIKEKRETATLKCYPIPRHDTVYWYQQGPGQDPQFLISFYEKMQSDKGSIPDRFSAQQFSDYHSELNMSSLELGDSALYFCASSGTGPYEQYFGPGTRLTVT.

This clonotype occurred many times. The chain employs TRBV9 and TRBJ2-3; D possibly corresponds to TRBD2 (6 bases). CDR1 SGDLS and CDR2 YYNGEE come from the germline V gene. This CDR3 is 16 amino acids long. V lost 2 bases, J lost 2 bases, and 15 bases lay in between. DNA of the CDR3: TGTGCCAGCAGCGTGTTACTAGCTTCCCCCACAGATACGCAGTATTTT. It encodes CASSVLLASPTDTQYF.

This clonotype was seen at least ten times. The chain recombines TRBV9 with TRBJ2-1; 11 bases are shared with TRBD1. Germline trimming cut 3 bases from V and 4 bases from J; bases unmatched to any gene: 3. Germline CDR1 SGDLS, CDR2 YYNGEE. The CDR3 extends over 15 amino acids. CDR3 DNA: TGTGCCAGCAGCGGGGGACAGGGGGTTTACAATGAGCAGTTCTTC. As protein: CASSGGQGVYNEQFF.

In this sample, this clonotype turned up many times. J is TRBJ2-3 and V is TRBV3-1, with D maybe TRBD2 (6 bases). Germline V CDR1 and CDR2: LGHDT, YNNKEL (reference sequence). V was trimmed by 0 bases and J by 1 base, leaving 11 bases between them. The CDR3 covers 16 residues. The DNA of the CDR3 is TGTGCCAGCAGCCAAGACTCACTAGCCGGCACAGATACGCAGTATTTT. Translating it yields CASSQDSLAGTDTQYF.

V is TRBV15 and J is TRBJ2-1; D may be TRBD1 (5 bases). Trimming took off 1 base at V and 8 bases at J, with 12 bases between the two ends. This CDR3 has 14 residues. Germline CDR1 LNHNV, CDR2 YYDKDF (reference sequence). The CDR3 protein is CATSRGRESYEQFF. The CDR3, as DNA: TGTGCCACCAGCAGAGGCAGGGAATCCTATGAGCAGTTCTTC. Full variable domain (outside the CDR3, taken from reference TRBV15 and TRBJ2-1): DAMVIQNPRYQVTQFGKPVTLSCSQTLNHNVMYWYQQKSSQAPKLLFHYYDKDFNNEADTPDNFQSRRPNTSFCFLDIRSPGLGDTAMYLCATSRGRESYEQFFGPGTRLTVL.

In this sample, this clonotype turned up a few times. This chain joins TRBV5-1 and TRBJ2-1; 13 bases are a match to TRBD2. Germline V CDR1 and CDR2: SGHRS, YFSETQ. There are 16 residues in the CDR3. The J segment lost 7 bases and the V segment lost 5 bases, leaving 9 bases of the junction unmatched. The CDR3, as DNA: TGCGCCAGCAGTCCTACTAGCGGGAGGGCATGGAATGAGCAGTTCTTC. This codes for CASSPTSGRAWNEQFF.